Described below is a single T cell receptor beta chain sequence and its context. This specimen comes from a study of control samples from healthy donors and cancer patients. Profiled with immunoSEQ multiplex PCR; TCRdb holds only in-frame clones, not every one. The table has about 150,000 clones, roughly 94% seen once; the top ten hold about 5.6%. This CDR3 is built from 11 residues. V lost 1 base, J lost 7 bases, and 4 bases lay in between. The germline gives CDR1 LNHDA, CDR2 SQIVND (reference sequence). The source is a man aged 40-49 years in good health. The V and J genes are TRBV19 and TRBJ1-1; D remains unclear. The sample comprised blood. CDR3 DNA sequence: TGTGCCAGTAGTATAGGGGATGAAGCTTTCTTT. Protein: CASSIGDEAFF. Together with reference TRBV19 and TRBJ1-1, the CDR3 gives the full variable domain: DGGITQSPKYLFRKEGQNVTLSCEQNLNHDAMYWYRQDPGQGLRLIYYSQIVNDFQKGDIAEGYSVSREKKESFPLTVTSAQKNPTAFYLCASSIGDEAFFGQGTRLTVV.